This T cell receptor beta chain originates from a study of a mutant IDH1 vaccine in newly diagnosed glioma. On this clone: No antigen is known for it.

Time point indicated: week 35, safety follow-up. In every dose of vaccine, 300 ug of mutant IDH1 20-mer peptide was given alongside topical imiquimod. TCRdb keeps only in-frame clones here, not all; method: immunoSEQ multiplex PCR. The sample has roughly 44,000 clones; roughly 79% are singletons. The sequencing used PBMCs, collected from a glioma patient whose treatment included an IDH1 peptide vaccine. This receptor was identified in a woman in her thirties or forties with glioma. Some clones in this sample may be carry-over from other donors' samples.

In DNA form, the CDR3 reads TGTGCCAGCAGTTTATGGGGGGACAGGAACACTGAAGCTTTCTTT. Amino acids: CASSLWGDRNTEAFF. This chain uses TRBV28 with TRBJ1-1, with TRBD1 matching 7 bases. Per the germline V gene, CDR1 is MDHEN and CDR2 is SYDVKM. Germline trimming cut 0 bases from V and 1 base from J; bases unmatched to any gene: 2. CDR3 length equals 15 residues. Full variable domain (rest looked up from reference TRBV28 and TRBJ1-1): DVKVTQSSRYLVKRTGEKVFLECVQDMDHENMFWYRQDPGLGLRLIYFSYDVKMKEKGDIPEGYSVSREKKERFSLILESASTNQTSMYLCASSLWGDRNTEAFFGQGTRLTVV.